Listed here are 31 T cell receptor beta chains from one sample, sequenced in a study of preoperative IRX-2 immunotherapy in early breast cancer. The treatment is: preoperative locoregional IRX-2 cytokine immunotherapy. Profiling relied on immunoSEQ multiplex PCR, and the TCRdb table lists in-frame clones only, not all of them. The table shows fewer than 25,000 clones, with around four fifths occurring only once. The material sequenced was lymph node tissue, taken after IRX-2 immunotherapy. The receptors here all came from a human donor with breast cancer.

The chain is built from TRBV29-1 and TRBJ2-3, with 9 bases aligning to TRBD1. CDR3 length: 14 residues. The germline gives CDR1 SQVTM, CDR2 ANQGSEA. V lost 4 bases, J lost 2 bases, and 4 bases stayed unmatched. The CDR3 is CSVGQGDPTDTQYF. CDR3 bases: TGCAGCGTTGGACAGGGGGATCCCACAGATACGCAGTATTTT.

J is TRBJ2-2 and V is TRBV6-8; no clear D. Germline assignment: CDR1 MNHGY and CDR2 SAAAGT. CDR3 size: 13 residues. V lost 8 bases, J lost 4 bases, and 11 bases lay in between. The CDR3 region has the DNA TGTGCCAGCCGGGCCAGGAGCACCGGGGAGCTGTTTTTT. Amino acid sequence: CASRARSTGELFF.

This chain links TRBV6-7 with TRBJ2-1; no definite D call. TRBV6-7 is filed as an ORF, its function uncertain. The CDR3 spans 13 residues. V was shortened by 0 bases and J by 9 bases, with 9 bases between the two germline ends. In nucleotides, the CDR3 is TGTGCCAGCAGTTACTCCTCACTCGGTGAGCAGTTCTTC. Protein: CASSYSSLGEQFF.

V usage is TRBV7-7 and J usage is TRBJ1-5; D is uncertain. Trimming took off 6 bases at V and 1 base at J, with 13 bases between the two ends. This CDR3 is built from 15 residues. The V gene's germline CDR1 is SSHAT and CDR2 FNYEAQ (reference sequence). In nucleotides, the CDR3 is TGTGCCAGCAGTCTCAGCCCCGGGAGCAATCAGCCCCAGCATTTT. Translated: CASSLSPGSNQPQHF.

V and J are TRBV18 and TRBJ2-2; D is unresolved. From germline, CDR1 is KGHSH and CDR2 LQKENI. The CDR3 runs to 15 residues. Deletions cut 2 bases from V and 3 bases from J, with 10 bases between. Written as DNA, the CDR3 is TGTGCCAGCTCACCAATACAGAGCTACACCGGGGAGCTGTTTTTT. This sequence encodes CASSPIQSYTGELFF. Variable domain in full (rest from reference TRBV18 and TRBJ2-2): NAGVMQNPRHLVRRRGQEARLRCSPMKGHSHVYWYRQLPEEGLKFMVYLQKENIIDESGMPKERFSAEFPKEGPSILRIQQVVRGDSAAYFCASSPIQSYTGELFFGEGSRLTVL.

The genes are TRBV6-8 and TRBJ2-7; 11 bases are a match to TRBD2. V lost 4 bases and J lost 2; bases outside the gene matches: 1. From germline, CDR1 is MNHGY and CDR2 SAAAGT. There are 14 residues in the CDR3. CDR3 nucleotide sequence: TGTGCCAGCAGTTTAGCGGGAGGGACCTACGAGCAGTACTTC. It yields the protein CASSLAGGTYEQYF.

This clone was recorded once. V gene TRBV5-1 combines with J gene TRBJ1-6, with a tentative D call TRBD1 (5 bases). V was cut by 0 bases and J by 10 bases, with 14 bases left in between. CDR1 and CDR2 from the germline V gene are SGHRS and YFSETQ. This CDR3 region has 15 residues. The CDR3 nucleotides are TGCGCCAGCAGCTTGGAAGGCGGTGGGGCATCACCCCTCCACTTT. Translated: CASSLEGGGASPLHF.

The chain uses TRBV28 and TRBJ1-2; D gene uncertain. Germline CDR1 reads MDHEN; CDR2 reads SYDVKM. V lost 3 bases and J lost 4, with 6 bases in between. CDR3 length equals 12 residues. CDR3 nucleotides: TGTGCCAGCAGTTTTCGTGGCTATGGCTACACCTTC. It yields the protein CASSFRGYGYTF.

The J gene is TRBJ2-2, the V gene TRBV27; D remains unclear. The germline V gene encodes CDR1 MNHEY and CDR2 SMNVEV (reference sequence). This CDR3 spans 15 amino acids. Deletions cut 3 bases from V and 0 bases from J, with 8 bases between. CDR3 sequence: CASSLMAANTGELFF. Here the CDR3 DNA reads TGTGCCAGCAGTTTGATGGCCGCGAACACCGGGGAGCTGTTTTTT.

This clone appeared once. This chain uses TRBV18 with TRBJ2-5; 9 nucleotides align to TRBD1. Germline CDR1 reads KGHSH; CDR2 reads LQKENI. V was clipped by 3 bases and J by 5 bases; unmatched bases: 7. CDR3 length: 15 residues. The CDR3 bases are TGTGCCAGCTCACCGGCACAGGGGGCGAGGGAGACCCAGTACTTC. It encodes CASSPAQGARETQYF.

The CDR3 sequence: CASTLGLGTGVTEAFF. Here the CDR3 DNA reads TGTGCCAGCACGCTCGGGTTAGGGACAGGGGTCACTGAAGCTTTCTTT. J is TRBJ1-1 and V is TRBV11-3, with 10 bases lining up with TRBD1. CDR1 SGHNT and CDR2 YENEEA come from the germline V gene. The CDR3 has 16 amino acids. J lost 4 bases, V lost 7 bases, and 12 bases had no gene match.

This clone was observed a single time. This chain links TRBV5-1 with TRBJ1-1, with D possibly matching TRBD1 (5 bases). The CDR3 has 14 residues. Germline CDR1 SGHRS, CDR2 YFSETQ. Trimming took 2 bases from V and 3 from J, leaving 11 bases between them. In nucleotides, the CDR3 is TGCGCCAGCAGCTTTACCGGGGGGGACACTGAAGCTTTCTTT. Its protein product is CASSFTGGDTEAFF. The full variable domain, rest sourced from reference TRBV5-1 and TRBJ1-1, is KAGVTQTPRYLIKTRGQQVTLSCSPISGHRSVSWYQQTPGQGLQFLFEYFSETQRNKGNFPGRFSGRQFSNSRSEMNVSTLELGDSALYLCASSFTGGDTEAFFGQGTRLTVV.

Written as DNA, the CDR3 is TGTGCCAGCAGTTGGGTCATGAACACTGAAGCTTTCTTT. Protein sequence: CASSWVMNTEAFF. The chain uses TRBV28 and TRBJ1-1; D remains unclear. This CDR3 contains 13 residues. The V gene's germline CDR1 is MDHEN and CDR2 SYDVKM. Trimming pared 4 bases from V and 0 bases from J, leaving 6 bases between.

V gene TRBV10-1 combines with J gene TRBJ1-4; no firm D call. V dropped 2 bases and J dropped 5 bases, with 9 bases sitting between them. Germline V CDR1 and CDR2: WNHNN, SYGVQD (reference sequence). CDR3 length: 14 residues. CDR3 amino acids: CASSEGGPNEKLFF. The CDR3 region has the DNA TGCGCCAGCAGTGAGGGCGGGCCGAATGAAAAACTGTTTTTT.

The chain carries TRBV6-8 and TRBJ2-2, with TRBD1 matching 7 bases. CDR1 is MNHGY, CDR2 SAAAGT, per germline. This CDR3 is 16 amino acids long. V gave up 2 bases and J gave up 0 bases; unmatched junction bases: 3. CDR3 protein: CASSYRQGANTGELFF. The CDR3 nucleotides are TGTGCCAGCAGTTACCGACAGGGCGCGAACACCGGGGAGCTGTTTTTT.

This clone came up a few times. V usage is TRBV28 and J usage is TRBJ2-1; D is undetermined. The CDR3 sequence is 13 residues long. V lost 6 bases, J lost 4 bases, and 10 bases lay in between. Germline CDR1 reads MDHEN; CDR2 reads SYDVKM. The CDR3 bases are TGTGCCAGCAGGCCCGGCAGATACAATGAGCAGTTCTTC. Protein sequence: CASRPGRYNEQFF.

The chain couples TRBV11-1 to TRBJ2-3; possible D gene TRBD2, 6 bases. The germline CDR1 and CDR2 sequences are SGHAT and FQDESV (reference sequence). With 3 bases removed from V and 2 bases from J, the gap between germline ends came to 15 bases. The CDR3 runs 16 residues. CDR3 residues: CASSFRVRGLTDTQYF. The CDR3 DNA is TGTGCCAGCAGCTTTCGGGTTAGGGGACTCACAGATACGCAGTATTTT.

The V call is TRBV6-8, the J call TRBJ1-1; no clear D gene. This CDR3 is 12 amino acids long. The germline V gene has CDR1 MNHGY and CDR2 SAAAGT. V was clipped by 0 bases and J by 1 base, with 0 bases between them. In nucleotides, the CDR3 is TGTGCCAGCAGTTACTCGAACACTGAAGCTTTCTTT. As protein: CASSYSNTEAFF.

V usage is TRBV9 and J usage is TRBJ2-3, with D tentatively TRBD1 or TRBD2 (5 bases each). The CDR3 runs 15 residues. Germline V gene lookup returns CDR1 SGDLS and CDR2 YYNGEE. V was shortened by 0 bases and J by 3 bases, with 11 bases between the two germline ends. The CDR3 region is CASSVGRGRTDTQYF. CDR3 in DNA: TGTGCCAGCAGCGTAGGCCGGGGCAGGACAGATACGCAGTATTTT.

The chain links TRBV6-8 to TRBJ2-1; D gene uncertain. Germline V gene sequence: CDR1 MNHGY, CDR2 SAAAGT. The V end lost 9 bases, the J end lost 3 bases, and 12 bases lay between the germline ends. This CDR3 spans 13 amino acids. The CDR3 DNA sequence: TGTGCCAGTAGTATATTGGTCTACAATGAGCAGTTCTTC. Translating it yields CASSILVYNEQFF.

The DNA for the CDR3 is TGCGCCAGCAGTGAGTCGGGGGCCGGGGGGAGGCAGCCCCAGCATTTT. Encoded protein: CASSESGAGGRQPQHF. The rearrangement joins TRBV10-2 to TRBJ1-5, with D possibly matching TRBD1 (6 bases). CDR3 size: 16 residues. Trimming shortened V by 0 bases and J by 7 bases, and 16 bases separated the two germline ends. Per germline, CDR1 WSHSY and CDR2 SAAADI.

This clone was recorded only once. The V and J genes are TRBV29-1 and TRBJ1-2; tentatively, D is TRBD1 (5 bases). V was cut by 2 bases and J by 1 base, with 8 bases left in between. The CDR3 runs to 13 residues. The germline V gene encodes CDR1 SQVTM and CDR2 ANQGSEA. The CDR3 sequence: CSVELGVNYGYTF. In DNA form, the CDR3 reads TGCAGCGTTGAATTGGGGGTTAACTATGGCTACACCTTC. The full variable domain, with the rest looked up from reference TRBV29-1 and TRBJ1-2, is SAVISQKPSRDICQRGTSLTIQCQVDSQVTMMFWYRQQPGQSLTLIATANQGSEATYESGFVIDKFPISRPNLTFSTLTVSNMSPEDSSIYLCSVELGVNYGYTFGSGTRLTVV.

V gene TRBV22-1 combines with J gene TRBJ1-1; TRBD1, the table's D call, lacks a check against the DNA. TRBV22-1 is listed as a pseudogene. The CDR3 totals 15 residues. CDR3 DNA sequence: TGTGCCAGCAGTTACACTGCAACAGGGGGCTCTGAAGCTTTCTTT. This encodes CASSYTATGGSEAFF.

The chain uses TRBV11-3 and TRBJ2-7; 7 bases agree with TRBD2. Germline CDR1 reads SGHNT; CDR2 reads YENEEA. Trimming cost V 5 bases and J 0 bases; bases outside gene matches: 19. The CDR3 has 19 amino acids. The CDR3 loop is CASSPSPSSSGYSSYEQYF. DNA of the CDR3: TGTGCCAGCAGCCCTAGTCCCTCCTCTAGCGGTTACAGCTCCTACGAGCAGTACTTC.

The chain uses TRBV28 and TRBJ2-2; D unclear. CDR3 length: 15 amino acids. V shed 7 bases and J shed 0 bases, with 12 bases lying between them. Germline values: CDR1 MDHEN, CDR2 SYDVKM. CDR3 sequence: CASMWSTTNTGELFF. The DNA of the CDR3 is TGTGCCAGCATGTGGAGTACCACGAACACCGGGGAGCTGTTTTTT.

The rearrangement links TRBV6-8 to TRBJ1-2, with TRBD1 matching 8 bases. The V segment lost 5 bases and the J segment 7 bases; nucleotides outside the gene matches: 6. This CDR3 contains 13 residues. CDR1 and CDR2 (germline): MNHGY, SAAAGT. The chain's CDR3 is CASSQGQGLGYTF. The CDR3 coding sequence is TGTGCCAGCAGTCAAGGACAGGGACTTGGCTACACCTTC.

The chain is built from TRBV7-5 and TRBJ2-7; no check of the table's D call, TRBD1, against the DNA was made. TRBV7-5 is a pseudogene. The CDR3 extends over 14 amino acids. CDR3 in DNA: TGTGCCAGCAGCTTTATCCAGGGGGAAAACGAGCAGTACTTC. Amino acid sequence: CASSFIQGENEQYF.

The V and J genes are TRBV14 and TRBJ2-1; D gene uncertain. Per germline, CDR1 SGHDN and CDR2 FVKESK. The CDR3 totals 16 residues. V dropped 0 bases and J dropped 4 bases, with 13 bases sitting between them. CDR3 sequence: CASSQDSPRFYNEQFF. The CDR3 DNA reads TGTGCCAGCAGCCAAGATAGCCCGAGATTTTACAATGAGCAGTTCTTC.

The chain carries TRBV29-1 and TRBJ1-3, with a tentative D call TRBD1 (5 bases). V was shortened by 1 base and J by 0 bases, with 7 bases between the two germline ends. CDR1 is SQVTM, CDR2 ANQGSEA, per germline. This CDR3 comprises 14 residues. As DNA, the CDR3 is TGCAGCGTTGAAGGACAGTACTCTGGAAACACCATATATTTT. Encoded protein: CSVEGQYSGNTIYF.

The chain uses TRBV7-7 and TRBJ2-7; D is possibly TRBD1 (5 bases). V lost 1 base and J 4 bases, leaving 29 bases between the germline ends. The length of the CDR3 is 20 residues. Per the germline V gene, CDR1 is SSHAT and CDR2 is FNYEAQ (reference sequence). The CDR3 region has the DNA TGTGCCAGCAGCTTAGTTTGGACGTGGAGTACCCAAAAATCAGGGTACGAGCAGTACTTC. Amino acid sequence: CASSLVWTWSTQKSGYEQYF.

This clone was seen once. This chain uses TRBV28 with TRBJ2-3; the D is unclear. Germline V CDR1 and CDR2: MDHEN, SYDVKM. This CDR3 has 12 residues. Trimming cost V 6 bases and J 0 bases, with 4 bases left between them. The CDR3 DNA reads as TGTGCCAGCAGCGTTAGCACAGATACGCAGTATTTT. Amino acid sequence: CASSVSTDTQYF.